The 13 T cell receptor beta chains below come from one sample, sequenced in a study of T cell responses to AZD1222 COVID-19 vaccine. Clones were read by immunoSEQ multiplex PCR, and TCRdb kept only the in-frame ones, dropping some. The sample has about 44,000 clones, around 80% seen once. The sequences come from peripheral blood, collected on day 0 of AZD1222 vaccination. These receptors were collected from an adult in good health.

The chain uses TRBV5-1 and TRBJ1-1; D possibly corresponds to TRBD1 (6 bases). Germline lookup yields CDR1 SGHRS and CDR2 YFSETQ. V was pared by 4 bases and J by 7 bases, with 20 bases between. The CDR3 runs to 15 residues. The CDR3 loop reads CASSLGGGGESEAFF. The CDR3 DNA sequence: TGCGCCAGCAGCCTGGGCGGGGGGGGCGAGAGTGAAGCTTTCTTT. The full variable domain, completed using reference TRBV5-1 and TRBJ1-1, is KAGVTQTPRYLIKTRGQQVTLSCSPISGHRSVSWYQQTPGQGLQFLFEYFSETQRNKGNFPGRFSGRQFSNSRSEMNVSTLELGDSALYLCASSLGGGGESEAFFGQGTRLTVV.

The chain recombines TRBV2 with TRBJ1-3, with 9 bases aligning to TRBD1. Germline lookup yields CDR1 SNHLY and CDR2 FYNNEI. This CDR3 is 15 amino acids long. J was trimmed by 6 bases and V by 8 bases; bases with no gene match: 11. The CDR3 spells CASWTGQGKENTIYF. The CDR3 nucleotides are TGTGCCAGCTGGACGGGACAGGGAAAGGAAAACACCATATATTTT. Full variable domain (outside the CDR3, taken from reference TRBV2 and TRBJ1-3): EPEVTQTPSHQVTQMGQEVILRCVPISNHLYFYWYRQILGQKVEFLVSFYNNEISEKSEIFDDQFSVERPDGSNFTLKIRSTKLEDSAMYFCASWTGQGKENTIYFGEGSWLTVV.

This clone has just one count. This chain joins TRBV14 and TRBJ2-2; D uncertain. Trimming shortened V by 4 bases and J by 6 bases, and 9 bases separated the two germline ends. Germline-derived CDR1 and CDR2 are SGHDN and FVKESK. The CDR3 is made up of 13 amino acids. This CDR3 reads CASSPLGPGELFF. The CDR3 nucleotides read TGTGCCAGCAGCCCCTTGGGCCCCGGGGAGCTGTTTTTT.

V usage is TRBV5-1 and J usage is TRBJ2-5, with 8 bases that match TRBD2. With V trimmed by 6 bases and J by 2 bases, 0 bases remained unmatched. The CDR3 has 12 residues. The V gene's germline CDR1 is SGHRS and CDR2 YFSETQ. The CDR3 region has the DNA TGCGCCAGCAAGCGGGAGCAAGAGACCCAGTACTTC. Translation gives CASKREQETQYF.

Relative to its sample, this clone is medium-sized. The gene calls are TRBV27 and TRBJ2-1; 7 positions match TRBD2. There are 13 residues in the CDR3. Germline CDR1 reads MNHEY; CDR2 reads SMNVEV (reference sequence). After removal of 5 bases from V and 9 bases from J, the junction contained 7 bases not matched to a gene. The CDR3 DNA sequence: TGTGCCAGCAGTACAAAGGGAGGGAGTGAGCAGTTCTTC. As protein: CASSTKGGSEQFF.

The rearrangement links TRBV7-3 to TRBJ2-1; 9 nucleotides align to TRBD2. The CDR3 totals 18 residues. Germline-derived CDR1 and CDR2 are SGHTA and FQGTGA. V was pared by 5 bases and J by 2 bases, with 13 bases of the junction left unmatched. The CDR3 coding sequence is TGTGCCAGCAGCCGCGGGGTAGCGGGAGAGGGGGCCTACAATGAGCAGTTCTTC. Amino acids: CASSRGVAGEGAYNEQFF. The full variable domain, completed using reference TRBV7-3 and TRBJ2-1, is GAGVSQTPSNKVTEKGKYVELRCDPISGHTALYWYRQSLGQGPEFLIYFQGTGAADDSGLPNDRFFAVRPEGSVSTLKIQRTERGDSAVYLCASSRGVAGEGAYNEQFFGPGTRLTVL.

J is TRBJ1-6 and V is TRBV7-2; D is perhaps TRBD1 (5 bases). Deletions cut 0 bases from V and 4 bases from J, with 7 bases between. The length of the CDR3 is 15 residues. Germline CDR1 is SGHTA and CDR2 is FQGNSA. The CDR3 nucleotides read TGTGCCAGCAGCTTAGCGGGGCAATATAATTCACCCCTCCACTTT. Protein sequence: CASSLAGQYNSPLHF.

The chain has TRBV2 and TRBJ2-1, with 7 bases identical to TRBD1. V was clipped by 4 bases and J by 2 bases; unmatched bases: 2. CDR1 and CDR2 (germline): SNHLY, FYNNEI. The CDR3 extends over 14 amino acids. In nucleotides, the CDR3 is TGTGCCAGCAGTGCACAGGGGCCCTACAATGAGCAGTTCTTC. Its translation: CASSAQGPYNEQFF.

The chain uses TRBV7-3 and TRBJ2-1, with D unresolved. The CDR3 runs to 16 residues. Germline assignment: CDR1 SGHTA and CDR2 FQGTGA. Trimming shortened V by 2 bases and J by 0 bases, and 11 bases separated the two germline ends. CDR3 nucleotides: TGTGCCAGCAGCTTAGGATCGGCAGTCTCCTACAATGAGCAGTTCTTC. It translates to CASSLGSAVSYNEQFF.

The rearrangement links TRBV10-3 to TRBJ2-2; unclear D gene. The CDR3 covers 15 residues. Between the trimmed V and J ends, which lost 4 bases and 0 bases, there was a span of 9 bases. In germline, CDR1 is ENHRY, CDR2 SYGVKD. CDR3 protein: CAISGGSSNTGELFF. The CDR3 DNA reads TGTGCCATCAGTGGGGGATCATCGAACACCGGGGAGCTGTTTTTT.

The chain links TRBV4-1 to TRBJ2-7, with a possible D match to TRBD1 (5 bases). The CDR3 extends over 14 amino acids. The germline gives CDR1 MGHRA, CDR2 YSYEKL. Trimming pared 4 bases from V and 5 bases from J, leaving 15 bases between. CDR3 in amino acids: CASSRRQGGDEQYF. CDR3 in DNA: TGCGCCAGCAGCCGCCGTCAGGGCGGCGACGAGCAGTACTTC.

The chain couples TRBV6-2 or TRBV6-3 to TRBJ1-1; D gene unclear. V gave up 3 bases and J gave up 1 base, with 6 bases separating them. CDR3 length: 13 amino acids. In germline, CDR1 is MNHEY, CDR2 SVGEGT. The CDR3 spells CASSYSANTEAFF. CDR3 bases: TGTGCCAGCAGTTATTCGGCGAACACTGAAGCTTTCTTT.

CDR3 sequence: CASSPSTVNYGYTF. CDR3 DNA sequence: TGTGCCAGCAGCCCGAGCACCGTGAACTATGGCTACACCTTC. V is TRBV9 and J is TRBJ1-2; D not certain. CDR3 length equals 14 residues. V dropped 4 bases and J dropped 2 bases, with 12 bases sitting between them. Germline CDR1 SGDLS, CDR2 YYNGEE. Using reference TRBV9 and TRBJ1-2 for the parts outside the CDR3, the full variable domain is DSGVTQTPKHLITATGQRVTLRCSPRSGDLSVYWYQQSLDQGLQFLIQYYNGEERAKGNILERFSAQQFPDLHSELNLSSLELGDSALYFCASSPSTVNYGYTFGSGTRLTVV.